The TCR beta chain under discussion was sequenced for a study of blood T cell repertoires in COVID-19 (dated by TCRdb to the early 2020s). Background for the entire study: Samples covering the acute and convalescent phases of COVID-19 were provided by collaborators in the United States, Italy and Spain. The material from the prospective study consisted of cDNA or gDNA derived from T cells, B-cell-depleted T cells, or PBMCs. The dataset comprised deeply sampled blood TCRbeta repertoires from subjects exposed to, actively infected with, or recovered from COVID-19. A freely available public database, intended as a resource for researchers studying the immune response to SARS-CoV-2, is where the repertoires were released. Samples were obtained from the ongoing ImmuneRACE study (first 160 participants) and from 1,254 subjects provided by 6 global collaborators. Sample metadata almost always included a de-identified subject ID, COVID-19 status, age in years and sex. Where available, HLA class I and class II types were taken from metadata supplied by the sample provider and were not determined by assay-based typing. Overall study results and their limits: How much clinical and demographic metadata was included differed by source and by participant, and the metadata was provided uncurated.

Whole blood was collected in K2EDTA tubes by collaborating institutions according to the institutions' own protocols. For TCRbeta analysis, collaborator samples were shipped as frozen whole blood, as isolated PBMCs, or as DNA extracted from either sample type. The CDR3 runs 15 residues from the cysteine to the phenylalanine. The kept DNA is CDR3 alone, 45 bases in frame from the first base. V ends up 5 bases short and J 5 bases short, with an unmatched junction base count of 10. The germline V gene (reference sequence) gives CDR1 as SEHNR and CDR2 as FQNEAQ. TCRbeta CDR3 regions were amplified from genomic DNA by means of the immunoSEQ Assay, a bias-controlled multiplex PCR. The original methods were these. Within the assay, amplification of reference gene primers was used to estimate how many nucleated cells each sample contained. To quantify the absolute abundance of each unique TCRbeta CDR3 rearrangement, sequence reads were collapsed and filtered. For each sample, productive Simpson clonality was calculated as the square root of Simpson's diversity index over productive rearrangements. Here the immuneACCESS table is served through TCRdb, limited to in-frame sequences with V and J called. Missing clones are a known gap in these copies; in checked studies unresolved V genes cover under half, and the rest lacks a known reason. V and J calls and clone size are those listed in that table; D and trimming were worked out from the DNA. This sample lists fewer than 300,000 clones; 70% to 90% were detected once. The top ten hold less than 10% of the sample.

With regard to this clone: Its antigen is currently not known. Per-nucleotide qualities are absent, and no much larger clonotype sits a single base away.

Sequenced input: peripheral blood. The sequence links TRBV7-9 to TRBJ2-5, and TRBD1 aligns with 8 junction nucleotides. This receptor was identified in a young man with active or convalescent COVID-19. This receptor has the CDR3 CASSPRDRLSETQYF. The nucleotides read TGTGCCAGCAGCCCCCGGGACAGGTTAAGCGAGACCCAGTACTTC.